The rows below give T cell receptor beta chains drawn from one sample of a study of blood T cell repertoires in COVID-19. Profiled with immunoSEQ multiplex PCR; TCRdb holds only in-frame clones, not every one. The data contain 150,000 to 200,000 clones, 86% of them singletons. Sequencing was carried out using peripheral blood. The receptor set was obtained from a woman aged 70 to 79 with acute or convalescent COVID-19. Each CDR3 is given with its conserved first and last residue. The D gene is left open where the match is weak. Rows give clone size only sometimes, using once, few, many, or a class for an expanded clone.

v_gene	d_gene	abundance	j_gene	CDR3nt	CDR3aa
TRBV28	NA	NA	TRBJ1-1	TGTGCCAGCAGTCCCAGGGCAGGGAACACTGAAGCTTTCTTT	CASSPRAGNTEAFF
TRBV6-6	NA	NA	TRBJ2-7	TGTGCCAGCAGCACCAGGGCCTACGAGCAGTACTTC	CASSTRAYEQYF
TRBV10-3	NA	NA	TRBJ1-2	TGTGCCATCAGCCCCAGGCGGGCTGAGGGCTACACCTTC	CAISPRRAEGYTF
TRBV3-1/TRBV3-2	TRBD1	NA	TRBJ2-2	TGTGCCAGCAGCCGCCCGACAGGGACCACCGGGGAGCTGTTTTTT	CASSRPTGTTGELFF
TRBV19	TRBD1	NA	TRBJ1-1	TGTGCCAGTAGCCGGACAGGGATGGCCACTGAAGCTTTCTTT	CASSRTGMATEAFF
TRBV27	NA	NA	TRBJ1-1	TGTGCCAGTCACGGGGGAAGGACTGAAGCTTTCTTT	CASHGGRTEAFF
TRBV27	NA	NA	TRBJ2-7	TGTGCCAGCAGTGGGGGGAGAAACGAGCAGTACTTC	CASSGGRNEQYF
TRBV7-8	NA	once	TRBJ2-5	TGTGCCAGCAGGCAGGAGGAAGAGACCCAGTACTTC	CASRQEEETQYF
TRBV11-2	TRBD1	once	TRBJ1-6	TGTGCCAGCAGCTTAGACAGGGGGGTCCCTAGGAGCTCCTATAATTCACCCCTCCACTTT	CASSLDRGVPRSSYNSPLHF
TRBV5-1	NA	NA	TRBJ2-7	TGCGCCAGCAGCTTTGGAACAGGGCTTAACTACGAGCAGTACTTC	CASSFGTGLNYEQYF